The rows below give T cell receptor beta chains drawn from one sample of a study of control samples from healthy donors and cancer patients. Assay used: immunoSEQ multiplex PCR; TCRdb lists only in-frame clones, some missing. The sample lists 120,000 or so clones, 85% to 90% occurring once. The sequenced sample consisted of blood. The receptors were sampled from a man younger than 40 in good health. CDR3s include the opening cysteine and the closing phenylalanine or tryptophan. D genes are given only for firm matches. Expanded clones are given a class, and other clones once, few, many or no size at all.

D: .
size: once
J: TRBJ2-1
V: TRBV12-5
DNA: TGTGCTAGTGGTTTGACAGGGTACAATGAGCAGTTCTTC
CDR3: CASGLTGYNEQFF

D: .
size: .
J: TRBJ1-3
V: TRBV9
DNA: TGTGCCAGCAGCTTCCTTCCCGCGGGGGGAAACACCATATATTTT
CDR3: CASSFLPAGGNTIYF

D: .
size: .
J: TRBJ1-3
V: TRBV13
DNA: TGTGCCAGCAGCTCCACCCCCGAGCGGGGAAACACCATATATTTT
CDR3: CASSSTPERGNTIYF

D: .
size: .
J: TRBJ2-5
V: TRBV29-1
DNA: TGCAGCGTTGTATCAGGTCAAGAGACCCAGTACTTC
CDR3: CSVVSGQETQYF

D: .
size: once
J: TRBJ1-4
V: TRBV19
DNA: TGTGCCAGTAGTATTCGGGCTTGGGGGACCGCACGTGAAAAACTGTTTTTT
CDR3: CASSIRAWGTAREKLFF

D: .
size: .
J: TRBJ1-3
V: TRBV10-3
DNA: TGTGCCATCAGTGAGTTCGGGGATGCAGGAAACACCATATATTTT
CDR3: CAISEFGDAGNTIYF

D: .
size: once
J: TRBJ2-5
V: TRBV9
DNA: TGTGCCAGCAGCGTAGGGGCCCTCCAAGAGACCCAGTACTTC
CDR3: CASSVGALQETQYF

D: TRBD1
size: .
J: TRBJ1-2
V: TRBV30
DNA: TGTGCCTGGAGTCCCCGGGACAGTTATGGCTACACCTTC
CDR3: CAWSPRDSYGYTF

D: .
size: .
J: TRBJ1-2
V: TRBV21-1
DNA: TGTGCCAGCAGCAAAGGGGGGACAGGGGCTTGTCTATGTGGCTACACCTTC
CDR3: CASSKGGTGACLCGYTF

D: TRBD2
size: .
J: TRBJ2-4
V: TRBV18
DNA: TGTGCCAGCTCACTTAGTCGGGGGGACGGAAACATTCAGTACTTC
CDR3: CASSLSRGDGNIQYF

D: TRBD1
size: few
J: TRBJ1-1
V: TRBV7-2
DNA: TGTGCCAGCAGCTCCCCAGGGACAGGGAAAACTGAAGCTTTCTTT
CDR3: CASSSPGTGKTEAFF

D: TRBD1
size: .
J: TRBJ1-5
V: TRBV2
DNA: TGTGCCAGCAGTGGACGGACAGGGGGTAATCAGCCCCAGCATTTT
CDR3: CASSGRTGGNQPQHF

D: .
size: once
J: TRBJ1-2
V: TRBV6-5
DNA: TGTGCCAGCAGTTACGGGTTTTCTAACTATGGCTACACCTTC
CDR3: CASSYGFSNYGYTF

D: .
size: .
J: TRBJ1-1
V: TRBV7-2
DNA: TGTGCCAGCAGCTTAGTCTACGGCAGCAACACTGAAGCTTTCTTT
CDR3: CASSLVYGSNTEAFF

D: .
size: .
J: TRBJ1-3
V: TRBV5-1
DNA: TGCGCCAGCAGCTTTCTGGGAATCTCTGGAAACACCATATATTTT
CDR3: CASSFLGISGNTIYF

D: TRBD1
size: once
J: TRBJ1-1
V: TRBV2
DNA: TGTGCCAGCAGTACGGGGTTTACAGGGGACACTGAAGCTTTCTTT
CDR3: CASSTGFTGDTEAFF

D: .
size: .
J: TRBJ1-4
V: TRBV11-2
DNA: TGTGCCAGCAGCTTATTCTCCGGGGGGGAAGAAAAACTGTTTTTT
CDR3: CASSLFSGGEEKLFF

D: .
size: .
J: TRBJ1-1
V: TRBV2
DNA: TGTGCCAGCCTTGCTAGGGCCAACACTGAAGCTTTCTTT
CDR3: CASLARANTEAFF

D: .
size: .
J: TRBJ1-1
V: TRBV18
DNA: TGTGCCAGCTCACCAGGGGGCGCCGACACTGAAGCTTTCTTT
CDR3: CASSPGGADTEAFF

D: .
size: few
J: TRBJ1-2
V: TRBV7-9
DNA: TGTGCCAGCAGCTTAGGGAGAGACGGCTACACCTTC
CDR3: CASSLGRDGYTF

D: TRBD1
size: once
J: TRBJ2-7
V: TRBV12-5
DNA: TGTGCTAGTGGTTTGGGACAGGGGTACGAGCAGTACTTC
CDR3: CASGLGQGYEQYF

D: TRBD1
size: .
J: TRBJ1-6
V: TRBV3-1/TRBV3-2
DNA: TGTGCCAGCAGCCAGACTATGGACAGGAGCTCCTATAATTCACCCCTCCACTTT
CDR3: CASSQTMDRSSYNSPLHF

D: .
size: .
J: TRBJ2-1
V: TRBV12-5
DNA: TGTGCTAGTGGTTTGGTACTGGCGGGGAAACGGTACAATGAGCAGTTCTTC
CDR3: CASGLVLAGKRYNEQFF

D: .
size: .
J: TRBJ1-1
V: TRBV6-5
DNA: TGTGCCAGCAGTCGCAGGGGTCCCGCTGAAGCTTTCTTT
CDR3: CASSRRGPAEAFF

D: .
size: .
J: TRBJ1-3
V: TRBV25-1
DNA: TGTGCCAGCAGTGAAGGAACCCTCTCTGGAAACACCATATATTTT
CDR3: CASSEGTLSGNTIYF

D: .
size: .
J: TRBJ1-1
V: TRBV9
DNA: TGTTCTTACTCGAGGGCGGAGACTGAAGCTTTCTTT
CDR3: CSYSRAETEAFF

D: .
size: .
J: TRBJ1-1
V: TRBV5-8
DNA: TGTGCCAGCAGCTTAAGGGACGACACTGAAGCTTTCTTT
CDR3: CASSLRDDTEAFF